A single sample gave rise to the 2 T cell receptor beta chains below, sequenced in a study of blood T cell repertoires in COVID-19 (dated by TCRdb to 2020 to 2022). Receptor amplification or capture employed the immunoSEQ multiplex PCR assay. The clones in this table, taken by TCRdb from immuneACCESS, are in-frame only. Not every clone is retained; where verified, under half of the shortfall comes from an unresolved V gene, and the cause of the rest is unknown. The sample has roughly 250,000 clones on record, just over 90% of them singletons. Together, the top ten hold 1.5% to 2% of the sample. The source material was PBMCs or T cells enriched from blood (not recorded which). The receptors derive from a woman under 30 who had recovered from COVID-19.

This chain connects TRBV27 to TRBJ2-7; 7 bases fit TRBD2. The V gene end was trimmed by 3 bases and the J gene end by 7 bases; junction bases not matched to a gene: 12. The CDR3 extends over 15 amino acids. The germline V gene encodes CDR1 MNHEY and CDR2 SMNVEV (reference sequence). The CDR3 sequence: CASSFGSGVKREQYF. The CDR3, as DNA: TGTGCCAGCAGTTTTGGCAGCGGGGTAAAACGGGAGCAGTACTTC.

The chain links TRBV9 to TRBJ2-2; D remains unclear. The CDR3 is 15 amino acids. Germline V lookup: CDR1 SGDLS, CDR2 YYNGEE. Trimming took off 3 bases at V and 8 bases at J, with 17 bases between the two ends. The CDR3 here is CASSGADMVRGELFF. The CDR3 DNA sequence: TGTGCCAGCAGCGGGGCAGACATGGTTCGAGGGGAGCTGTTTTTT.